A single sample gave rise to the 9 T cell receptor beta chains below, sequenced in a study of blood T cell repertoires in COVID-19. The protocol was immunoSEQ multiplex PCR, while the TCRdb copy is restricted to in-frame clones and leaves out a portion. The sample consists of about 300,000 clones, 86% of them appearing once. The sample taken for sequencing was peripheral blood. The receptors here all came from a woman in her 50s with acute or convalescent COVID-19.

The chain joins TRBV24-1 to TRBJ2-2; a weak D match, TRBD2 (6 bases). Germline-derived CDR1 and CDR2 are KGHDR and SFDVKD. Trimming shortened V by 1 base and J by 7 bases, and 12 bases separated the two germline ends. CDR3 length: 15 amino acids. Written as DNA, the CDR3 is TGTGCCACCAGTGATTTAGCGGGTTCGGGCGGGGAGCTGTTTTTT. It yields the protein CATSDLAGSGGELFF.

V and J are TRBV2 and TRBJ2-6; weak D call: TRBD2 (5 bases). Trimming stripped 1 base from V and 1 base from J, with 14 bases between. Germline V lookup: CDR1 SNHLY, CDR2 FYNNEI. The CDR3 length is 18 residues. DNA for the CDR3: TGTGCCAGCAGTGAAGAATTAGGCCTAGCTTCTGGGGCCAACGTCCTGACTTTC. Translating it yields CASSEELGLASGANVLTF.

This chain uses TRBV6-4 with TRBJ1-2, with 7 bases that match TRBD1. The CDR3 loop spans 14 amino acids. Germline V gene lookup returns CDR1 MRHNA and CDR2 SNTAGT. Trimming cost V 5 bases and J 5 bases; bases outside gene matches: 8. CDR3 DNA: TGTGCCAGCAGTATCCGACAGGGAAGTTATGGCTACACCTTC. Protein sequence: CASSIRQGSYGYTF.

This clone was found a few times. The J gene is TRBJ2-7, the V gene TRBV7-3, with 15 bases aligning to TRBD2. Unmatched junction bases numbered 0, after V lost 3 bases and J lost 6 bases. The CDR3 extends over 14 amino acids. From germline, CDR1 is SGHTA and CDR2 FQGTGA. In DNA form, the CDR3 reads TGTGCCAGCAGCTTGGGACTAGCGGGAGGCGAGCAGTACTTC. Translation: CASSLGLAGGEQYF.

Written as DNA, the CDR3 is TGCGCCAGCAGCTTGCCTCGACTAGCGGGCTACAATGAGCAGTTCTTC. This translates into CASSLPRLAGYNEQFF. The genes are TRBV5-1 and TRBJ2-1, with 10 bases aligning to TRBD2. This CDR3 region has 16 residues. V dropped 1 base and J dropped 3; count of bases not matched to a gene: 4. Germline V gives CDR1 SGHRS, CDR2 YFSETQ.

As for this clone: One end of the junction varies from germline; a read error may be responsible. The rearrangement joins TRBV7-7 to TRBJ2-2, with 9 bases matching TRBD2. CDR1 and CDR2 (germline): SSHAT, FNYEAQ (reference sequence). There are 15 residues in the CDR3. In DNA form, the CDR3 reads TGTGCTAGCAGCCGCCTAGCGGGGTCCTCGGGGGAGCTGTTTTTT. Its translation: CASSRLAGSSGELFF. The complete variable domain, with remaining parts taken from reference TRBV7-7 and TRBJ2-2, reads GAGVSQSPRYKVTKRGQDVTLRCDPISSHATLYWYQQALGQGPEFLTYFNYEAQPDKSGLPSDRFSAERPEGSISTLTIQRTEQRDSAMYRCASSRLAGSSGELFFGEGSRLTVL.

A few counts support this clone. V usage is TRBV7-6 and J usage is TRBJ2-1; the match to TRBD2 covers 11 bases. CDR1 is SGHVS and CDR2 is FNYEAQ in the germline V gene. The CDR3 loop spans 15 amino acids. The J segment lost 4 bases and the V segment lost 2 bases, leaving 1 base of the junction unmatched. In DNA form, the CDR3 reads TGTGCCAGCAGCTTAAGGACTAGCGGGTACAATGAGCAGTTCTTC. Amino acid sequence: CASSLRTSGYNEQFF. Filled out from reference TRBV7-6 and TRBJ2-1, the complete variable domain reads GAGVSQSPRYKVTKRGQDVALRCDPISGHVSLYWYRQALGQGPEFLTYFNYEAQQDKSGLPNDRFSAERPEGSISTLTIQRTEQRDSAMYRCASSLRTSGYNEQFFGPGTRLTVL.

CDR3 nucleotide sequence: TGTGCCAGCAGCCAGGCCAGATCCCGGGGGACTGAAGCTTTCTTT. Translating it yields CASSQARSRGTEAFF. The genes are TRBV28 and TRBJ1-1; D perhaps matches TRBD1 (5 bases). The CDR3 covers 15 residues. The V gene's germline CDR1 is MDHEN and CDR2 SYDVKM. Trimming pared 6 bases from V and 5 bases from J, leaving 19 bases between.

This clone was seen once. The rearrangement joins TRBV7-3 to TRBJ1-3; 7 bases fit TRBD1. Germline V CDR1 and CDR2: SGHTA, FQGTGA. The CDR3 loop spans 15 amino acids. The junction had 7 bases not matched to a gene; V was cut back by 5 bases and J by 3 bases. The CDR3 region is CASSESRGVGNTIYF. Written as DNA, the CDR3 is TGTGCCAGCAGCGAGAGCAGGGGGGTTGGAAACACCATATATTTT.